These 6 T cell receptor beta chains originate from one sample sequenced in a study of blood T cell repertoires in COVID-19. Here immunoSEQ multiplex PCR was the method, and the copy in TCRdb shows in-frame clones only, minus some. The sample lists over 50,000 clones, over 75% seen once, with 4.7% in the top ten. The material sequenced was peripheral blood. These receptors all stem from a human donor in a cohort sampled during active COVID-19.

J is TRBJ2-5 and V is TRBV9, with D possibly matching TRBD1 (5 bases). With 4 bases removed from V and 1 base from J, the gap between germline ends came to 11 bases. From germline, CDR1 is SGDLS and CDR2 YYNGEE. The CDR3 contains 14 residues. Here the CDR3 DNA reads TGTGCCAGCAGCACCGGACAACCCCAAGAGACCCAGTACTTC. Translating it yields CASSTGQPQETQYF.

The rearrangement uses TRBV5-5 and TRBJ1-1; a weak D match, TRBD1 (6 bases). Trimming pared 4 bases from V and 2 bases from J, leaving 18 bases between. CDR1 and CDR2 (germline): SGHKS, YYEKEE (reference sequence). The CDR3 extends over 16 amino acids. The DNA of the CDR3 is TGTGCCAGCAGCCCGGCAGGGGAGTCTTTTAACACTGAAGCTTTCTTT. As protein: CASSPAGESFNTEAFF.

CDR3 nucleotide sequence: TGTGCCAGCAGTTTAGATGGGCATCAGCCCCAGCATTTT. Protein sequence: CASSLDGHQPQHF. The chain employs TRBV12-3 or TRBV12-4 and TRBJ1-5; no firm D call. Trimming pared 1 base from V and 5 bases from J, leaving 6 bases between. The CDR3 covers 13 residues.

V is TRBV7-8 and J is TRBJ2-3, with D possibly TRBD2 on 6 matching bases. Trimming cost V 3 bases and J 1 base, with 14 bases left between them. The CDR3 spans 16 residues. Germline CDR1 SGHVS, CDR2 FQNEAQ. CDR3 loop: CASSFSPSGGTDTQYF. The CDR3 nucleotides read TGTGCCAGCAGCTTTTCCCCCTCGGGGGGCACAGATACGCAGTATTTT.

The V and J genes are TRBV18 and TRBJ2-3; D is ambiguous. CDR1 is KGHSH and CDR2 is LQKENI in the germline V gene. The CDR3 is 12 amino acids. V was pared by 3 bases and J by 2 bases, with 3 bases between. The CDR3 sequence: CASSPNTDTQYF. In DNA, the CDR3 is TGTGCCAGCTCACCCAACACAGATACGCAGTATTTT. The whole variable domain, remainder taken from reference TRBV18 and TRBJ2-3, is NAGVMQNPRHLVRRRGQEARLRCSPMKGHSHVYWYRQLPEEGLKFMVYLQKENIIDESGMPKERFSAEFPKEGPSILRIQQVVRGDSAAYFCASSPNTDTQYFGPGTRLTVL.

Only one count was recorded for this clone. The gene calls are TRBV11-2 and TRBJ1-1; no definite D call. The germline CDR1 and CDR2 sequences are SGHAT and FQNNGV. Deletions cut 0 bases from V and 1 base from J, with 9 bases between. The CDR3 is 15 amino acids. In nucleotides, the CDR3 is TGTGCCAGCAGCTTAGATCGTCGGGGGAACACTGAAGCTTTCTTT. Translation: CASSLDRRGNTEAFF. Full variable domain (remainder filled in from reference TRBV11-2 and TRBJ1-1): EAGVAQSPRYKIIEKRQSVAFWCNPISGHATLYWYQQILGQGPKLLIQFQNNGVVDDSQLPKDRFSAERLKGVDSTLKIQPAKLEDSAVYLCASSLDRRGNTEAFFGQGTRLTVV.